The 19 T cell receptor beta chains below all came from one sample that was sequenced in a study of OX40 agonist ivuxolimab in advanced cancers. Receptors were amplified or captured by the immunoSEQ multiplex PCR assay. In its TCRdb copy, this immuneACCESS table keeps in-frame sequences only and misses some clones. Where compared with another copy, unresolved V genes explain less than half of these, and the others have no known cause. In all, the sample holds roughly 48,000 clones, and more than 75% of those were seen once. The top ten hold about 9.8% of the sample. Specimen: CD4+ or CD8+ T cells sorted from blood, collected in a trial of the OX40 agonist ivuxolimab. The receptors derive from an adult with an advanced solid tumor such as melanoma, head and neck, liver or kidney cancer.

The chain joins TRBV5-4 to TRBJ2-2; 7 bases map to TRBD2. After removal of 4 bases from V and 3 bases from J, the junction contained 3 bases not matched to a gene. This CDR3 spans 14 amino acids. Germline CDR1 and CDR2: SGHNT and YYREEE (reference sequence). For the CDR3, the DNA is TGTGCCAGCAGCCCCGGGGGGTACACCGGGGAGCTGTTTTTT. It translates to CASSPGGYTGELFF.

The chain uses TRBV27 and TRBJ2-5; weak D call: TRBD1 (6 bases). V was clipped by 1 base and J by 3 bases, with 6 bases between them. Germline CDR1 is MNHEY and CDR2 is SMNVEV (reference sequence). The CDR3 length is 13 residues. CDR3 sequence (DNA): TGTGCCAGCAGTTTATACAGGGAAGAGACCCAGTACTTC. This sequence encodes CASSLYREETQYF.

This clone was counted a single time. The CDR3 DNA sequence: TGCGCCAGCAGCCTATCCCCCGCGGGGGGCTCCTTGTCCGGGGAGCTGTTTTTT. Protein sequence: CASSLSPAGGSLSGELFF. This rearrangement joins TRBV4-1 to TRBJ2-2; the match to TRBD2 covers 8 bases. V lost 4 bases to trimming and J lost 6 bases; unmatched junction nucleotides: 16. The CDR3 covers 18 residues. Germline CDR1 MGHRA, CDR2 YSYEKL.

This clone was seen more than once but under ten times. The chain joins TRBV18 to TRBJ1-2; tentatively, D is TRBD1 (6 bases). The germline V and J ends were trimmed by 3 bases and 1 base, with 18 bases remaining between them. The CDR3 is 17 residues long. Looked up from germline, CDR1 is KGHSH and CDR2 is LQKENI. The CDR3 loop reads CASSPPHRTESNYGYTF. The CDR3 nucleotides are TGTGCCAGCTCACCTCCACACAGGACAGAGAGTAACTATGGCTACACCTTC.

The J gene is TRBJ2-4, the V gene TRBV2; a possible D gene is TRBD2 (6 bases). V was shortened by 1 base and J by 8 bases, with 12 bases between the two germline ends. This CDR3 is built from 14 residues. CDR1 is SNHLY, CDR2 FYNNEI, per germline. The CDR3 is CASSEVGRGYIQYF. The CDR3 coding sequence is TGTGCCAGCAGTGAAGTGGGCCGGGGGTACATTCAGTACTTC.

The chain recombines TRBV29-1 with TRBJ2-7; D unresolved. The CDR3 totals 11 residues. V lost 7 bases to trimming and J lost 0 bases, with 7 bases between them. Germline V lookup: CDR1 SQVTM, CDR2 ANQGSEA. The CDR3 loop reads CSGMHSYEQYF. The CDR3 nucleotides read TGCAGCGGTATGCACTCCTACGAGCAGTACTTC.

The V and J genes are TRBV9 and TRBJ1-1; no definite D call. The CDR3 totals 14 residues. The germline V gene has CDR1 SGDLS and CDR2 YYNGEE. Deletions cut 0 bases from V and 7 bases from J, with 13 bases between. The CDR3: CASSVGQSNLEAFF. CDR3 DNA: TGTGCCAGCAGCGTAGGGCAGTCGAACCTTGAAGCTTTCTTT.

DNA for the CDR3: TGTGCCAGCAGTGAATACAGCTACAATGAGCAGTTCTTC. Its protein is CASSEYSYNEQFF. This rearrangement joins TRBV25-1 to TRBJ2-1, with D unclear. CDR1 is MGHDK, CDR2 SYGVNS, per germline. With 0 bases removed from V and 3 bases from J, the gap between germline ends came to 3 bases. The CDR3 runs 13 residues.

V is TRBV7-2 and J is TRBJ2-7, with TRBD2 matching over 8 bases. V was pared by 4 bases and J by 6 bases, with 11 bases of the junction left unmatched. CDR3 length: 15 amino acids. Germline values: CDR1 SGHTA, CDR2 FQGNSA. DNA for the CDR3: TGTGCCAGCAGCTGGGGACTAGGAGGGTATTCCGAGCAGTACTTC. Amino acids: CASSWGLGGYSEQYF.

The chain joins TRBV28 to TRBJ2-1; perhaps TRBD2 as D (6 bases). CDR1 and CDR2 from the germline V gene are MDHEN and SYDVKM. The CDR3 runs 14 residues. V was cut by 6 bases and J by 8 bases, with 17 bases left in between. The CDR3, as DNA: TGTGCCAGCAGCCACGTCGGGAGTCGACATGAGCAGTTCTTC. Translating it yields CASSHVGSRHEQFF.

This clone was seen only a few times. The chain carries TRBV6-5 and TRBJ1-1; D is perhaps TRBD1 (6 bases). The CDR3 spans 13 residues. Trimming stripped 6 bases from V and 4 bases from J, with 12 bases between. Germline CDR1 MNHEY, CDR2 SVGAGI. The CDR3 is CASRIRGFTEAFF. The CDR3 DNA reads as TGTGCCAGCAGAATCAGGGGATTCACTGAAGCTTTCTTT.

The chain employs TRBV28 and TRBJ2-1; D may be TRBD1 (5 bases). The CDR3 loop spans 12 amino acids. The V gene lost 1 base and the J gene lost 8 bases, with 6 bases spanning the gap. Germline CDR1 reads MDHEN; CDR2 reads SYDVKM. CDR3 nucleotide sequence: TGTGCCAGCAGTTTATCAGGGTATGAGCAGTTCTTC. As protein: CASSLSGYEQFF.

The J gene is TRBJ2-1, the V gene TRBV11-2; D uncertain. Trimming cost V 3 bases and J 9 bases, with 9 bases left between them. CDR1 SGHAT and CDR2 FQNNGV come from the germline V gene. CDR3 length: 12 amino acids. The CDR3 DNA follows: TGTGCCAGCAGCTTCCAGTCTAGTGAGCAGTTCTTC. It is translated as CASSFQSSEQFF.

The V call is TRBV5-1, the J call TRBJ2-1; D not resolved. Germline CDR1 and CDR2: SGHRS and YFSETQ. Trimming took off 3 bases at V and 5 bases at J, with 12 bases between the two ends. CDR3 length equals 14 residues. The CDR3 nucleotides are TGCGCCAGCAGCTCCCTCCCGGGCGACAATGAGCAGTTCTTC. It translates to CASSSLPGDNEQFF.

The CDR3 DNA follows: TGTGCCAGTAGTACTACCGGGACAGATGGGAATCAGCCCCAGCATTTT. This codes for CASSTTGTDGNQPQHF. The chain joins TRBV19 to TRBJ1-5; 7 positions agree with TRBD1. V lost 4 bases and J lost 4; bases outside the gene matches: 10. Germline CDR1 is LNHDA and CDR2 is SQIVND (reference sequence). This CDR3 contains 16 residues.

The chain combines TRBV7-9 with TRBJ2-3; 10 bases are a match to TRBD1. The CDR3 contains 17 residues. The trim removed 4 bases at V and 3 bases at J, leaving 10 bases unmatched. Per the germline V gene, CDR1 is SEHNR and CDR2 is FQNEAQ (reference sequence). The CDR3 DNA follows: TGTGCCAGCAGCTCGGTCCCGGGACAGGGGAATACAGATACGCAGTATTTT. Its protein product is CASSSVPGQGNTDTQYF.

The gene calls are TRBV4-1 and TRBJ2-7; D is possibly TRBD1 (6 bases). The CDR3 has 14 amino acids. With 1 base removed from V and 1 base from J, the gap between germline ends came to 8 bases. Germline CDR1 is MGHRA and CDR2 is YSYEKL. The CDR3 region has the DNA TGCGCCAGCAGCCAAGGGACAGTTTCCTACGAGCAGTACTTC. It encodes CASSQGTVSYEQYF.

This clone was recorded a few times. The J gene is TRBJ2-2, the V gene TRBV5-1; 8 nucleotides agree with TRBD2. This CDR3 region has 15 residues. V lost 0 bases, J lost 3 bases, and 1 base stayed unmatched. Germline loops: CDR1 SGHRS, CDR2 YFSETQ. DNA for the CDR3: TGCGCCAGCAGCTTGGTCGGGGGGGACACCGGGGAGCTGTTTTTT. The encoded protein is CASSLVGGDTGELFF.

A single count supports this clone. This CDR3 is CASSWTYGETYEQYF. The CDR3 DNA is TGTGCCAGCAGCTGGACATATGGGGAGACCTACGAGCAGTACTTC. The V gene is TRBV11-2, the J gene TRBJ2-7; D may be TRBD1 or TRBD2 (5 bases each). Germline-derived CDR1 and CDR2 are SGHAT and FQNNGV. This CDR3 has 15 residues. Trimming removed 4 bases at V and 2 bases at J, with 15 bases between. Combining the CDR3 with reference TRBV11-2 and TRBJ2-7 gives the whole variable domain EAGVAQSPRYKIIEKRQSVAFWCNPISGHATLYWYQQILGQGPKLLIQFQNNGVVDDSQLPKDRFSAERLKGVDSTLKIQPAKLEDSAVYLCASSWTYGETYEQYFGPGTRLTVT.